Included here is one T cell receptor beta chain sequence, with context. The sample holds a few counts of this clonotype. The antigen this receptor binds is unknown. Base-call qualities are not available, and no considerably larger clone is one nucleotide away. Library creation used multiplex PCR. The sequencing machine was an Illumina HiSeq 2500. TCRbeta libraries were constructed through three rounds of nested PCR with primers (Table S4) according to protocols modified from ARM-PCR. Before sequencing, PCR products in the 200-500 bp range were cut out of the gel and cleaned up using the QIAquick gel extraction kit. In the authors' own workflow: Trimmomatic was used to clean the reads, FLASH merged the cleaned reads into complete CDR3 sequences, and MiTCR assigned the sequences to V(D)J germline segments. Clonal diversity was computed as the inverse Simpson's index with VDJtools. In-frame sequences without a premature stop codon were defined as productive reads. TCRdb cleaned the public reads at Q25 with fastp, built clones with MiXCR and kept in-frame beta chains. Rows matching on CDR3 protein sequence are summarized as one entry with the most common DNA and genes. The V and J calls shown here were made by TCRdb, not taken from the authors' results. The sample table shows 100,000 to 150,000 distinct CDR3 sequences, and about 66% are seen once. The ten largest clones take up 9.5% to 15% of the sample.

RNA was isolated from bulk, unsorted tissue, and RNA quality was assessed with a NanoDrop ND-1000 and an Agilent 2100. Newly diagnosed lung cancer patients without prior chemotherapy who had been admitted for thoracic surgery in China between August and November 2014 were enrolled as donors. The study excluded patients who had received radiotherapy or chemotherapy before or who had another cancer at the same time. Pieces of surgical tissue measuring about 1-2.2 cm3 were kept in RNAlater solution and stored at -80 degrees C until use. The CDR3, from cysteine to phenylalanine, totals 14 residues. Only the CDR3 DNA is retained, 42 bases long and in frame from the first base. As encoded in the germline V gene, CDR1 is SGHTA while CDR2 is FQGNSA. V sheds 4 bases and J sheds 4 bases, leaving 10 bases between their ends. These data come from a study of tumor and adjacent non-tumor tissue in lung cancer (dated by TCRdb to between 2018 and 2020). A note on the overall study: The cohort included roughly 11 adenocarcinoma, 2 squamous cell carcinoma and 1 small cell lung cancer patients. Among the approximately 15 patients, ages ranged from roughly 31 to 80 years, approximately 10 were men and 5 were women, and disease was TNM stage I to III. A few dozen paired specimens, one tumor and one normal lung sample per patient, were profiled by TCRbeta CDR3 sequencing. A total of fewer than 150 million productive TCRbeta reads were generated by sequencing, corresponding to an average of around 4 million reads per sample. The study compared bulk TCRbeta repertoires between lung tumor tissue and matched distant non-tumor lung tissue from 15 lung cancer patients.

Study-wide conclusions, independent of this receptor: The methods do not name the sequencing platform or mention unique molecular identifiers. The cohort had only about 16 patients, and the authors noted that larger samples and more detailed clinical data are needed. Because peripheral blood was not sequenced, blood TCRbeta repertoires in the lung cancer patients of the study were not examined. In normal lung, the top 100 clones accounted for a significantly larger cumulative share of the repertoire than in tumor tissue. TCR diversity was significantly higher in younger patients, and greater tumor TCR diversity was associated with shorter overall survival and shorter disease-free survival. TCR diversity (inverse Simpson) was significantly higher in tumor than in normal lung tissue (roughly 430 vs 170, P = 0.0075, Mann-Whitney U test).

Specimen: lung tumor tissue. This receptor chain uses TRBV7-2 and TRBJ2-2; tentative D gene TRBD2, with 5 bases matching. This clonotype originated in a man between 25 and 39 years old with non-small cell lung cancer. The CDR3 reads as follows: CASSSGLITGELFF. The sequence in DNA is TGTGCCAGCAGCTCAGGACTGATCACCGGGGAGCTGTTTTTT.